One T cell receptor (beta chain) is described in this entry. These data belong to a study of shared T cell receptors in the human thymus. Assay: immunoSEQ multiplex PCR; the TCRdb copy retains only in-frame clones and omits some. This table has approximately 760,000 clones, around 85% appearing once. CDR1 and CDR2 (germline): SGHRS, YFSETQ. There are 13 residues in the CDR3. The V end lost 7 bases, the J end lost 12 bases, and 22 bases lay between the germline ends. Another study also made use of these data, one on human thymus T cells.

V gene TRBV5-1 combines with J gene TRBJ1-2, with D possibly TRBD1 on 5 matching bases. Sample: thymocytes. This clonotype was obtained from a girl younger than two with a congenital heart defect. The CDR3 coding sequence is TGCGCCAGCCGAACAGGAACGATCGGAGAACACACCTTC. Protein product: CASRTGTIGEHTF.